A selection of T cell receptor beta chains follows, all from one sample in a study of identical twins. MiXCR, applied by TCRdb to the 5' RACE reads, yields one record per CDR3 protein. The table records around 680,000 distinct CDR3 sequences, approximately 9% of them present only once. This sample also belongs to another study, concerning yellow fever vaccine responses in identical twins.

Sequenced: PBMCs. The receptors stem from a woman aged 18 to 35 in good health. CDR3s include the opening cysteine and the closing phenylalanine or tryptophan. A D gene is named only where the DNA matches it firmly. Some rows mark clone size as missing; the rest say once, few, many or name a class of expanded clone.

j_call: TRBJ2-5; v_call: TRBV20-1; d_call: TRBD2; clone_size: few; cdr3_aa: CSATAGQETQYF; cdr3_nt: TGCAGTGCTACAGCGGGGCAAGAGACCCAGTACTTC
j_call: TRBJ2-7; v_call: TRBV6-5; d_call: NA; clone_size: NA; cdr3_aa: CASSYLGEQHF; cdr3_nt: TGTGCCAGCAGTTACCTGGGGGAGCAGCACTTC
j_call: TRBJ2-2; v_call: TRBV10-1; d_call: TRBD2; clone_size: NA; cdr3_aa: CASRTGTSGGTGELFF; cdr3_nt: TGCGCCAGCAGGACCGGGACTAGCGGGGGCACCGGGGAGCTGTTTTTT
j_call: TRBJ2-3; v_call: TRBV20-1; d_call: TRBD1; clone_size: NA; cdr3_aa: CSAIGQGNSDTQYF; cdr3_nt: TGCAGTGCTATCGGACAGGGCAATTCAGATACGCAGTATTTT
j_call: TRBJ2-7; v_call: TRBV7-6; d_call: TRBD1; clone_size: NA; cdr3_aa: CASSFGLQGEYEQYF; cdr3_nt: TGTGCCAGCAGCTTCGGTCTCCAGGGGGAATACGAGCAGTACTTC
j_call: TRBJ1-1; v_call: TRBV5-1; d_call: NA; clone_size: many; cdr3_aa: CASSSSIGEKAFF; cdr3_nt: TGCGCCAGCAGCTCGTCAATTGGTGAGAAGGCTTTCTTT
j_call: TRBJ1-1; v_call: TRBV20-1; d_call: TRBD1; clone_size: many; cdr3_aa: CSASTWDSSGTEAFF; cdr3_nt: TGCAGTGCTAGTACTTGGGACAGCTCAGGGACTGAAGCTTTCTTT
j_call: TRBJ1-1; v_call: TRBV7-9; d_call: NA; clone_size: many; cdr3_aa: CASSLVLGTEAFF; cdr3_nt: TGTGCCAGCAGCTTAGTTCTTGGGACAGAAGCTTTCTTT
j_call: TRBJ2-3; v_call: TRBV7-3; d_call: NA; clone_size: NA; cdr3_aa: CASSQIGPDTQYF; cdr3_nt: TGTGCCAGCAGCCAAATAGGTCCAGATACGCAGTATTTT
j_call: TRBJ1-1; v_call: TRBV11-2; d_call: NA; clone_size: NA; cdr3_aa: CASSASFNTEAFF; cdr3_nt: TGTGCCAGCAGCGCTAGCTTTAACACTGAAGCTTTCTTT
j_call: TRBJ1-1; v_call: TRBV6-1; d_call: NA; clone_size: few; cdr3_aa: CASSEVYSDTEAFF; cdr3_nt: TGTGCCAGCAGTGAAGTTTACAGCGACACTGAAGCTTTCTTT
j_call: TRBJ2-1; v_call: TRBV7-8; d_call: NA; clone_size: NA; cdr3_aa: CAPRGGQSYNEQFF; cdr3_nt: TGTGCTCCGAGGGGGGGACAATCATACAATGAGCAGTTCTTC
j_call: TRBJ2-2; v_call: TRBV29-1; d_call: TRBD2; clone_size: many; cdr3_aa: CSAKLTSGPGELFF; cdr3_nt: TGCAGCGCAAAATTAACTAGCGGACCCGGGGAGCTGTTTTTT
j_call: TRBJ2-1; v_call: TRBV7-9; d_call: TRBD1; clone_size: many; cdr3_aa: CASSPPGTGGLNEQFF; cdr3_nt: TGTGCCAGCAGCCCTCCGGGGACAGGGGGCCTAAATGAGCAGTTCTTC
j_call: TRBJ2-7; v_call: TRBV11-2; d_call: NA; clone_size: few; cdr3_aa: CASSLVLGSSYEQYF; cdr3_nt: TGTGCCAGCAGCTTAGTCTTAGGGTCCTCCTACGAGCAGTACTTC
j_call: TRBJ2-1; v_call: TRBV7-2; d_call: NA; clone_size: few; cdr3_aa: CASSSRDLDEQFF; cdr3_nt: TGTGCCAGCAGCTCGCGGGACTTGGATGAGCAGTTCTTC
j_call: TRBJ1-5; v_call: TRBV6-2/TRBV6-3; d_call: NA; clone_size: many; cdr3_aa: CASRPGIVGNQPQHF; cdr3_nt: TGTGCCAGCAGACCGGGAATCGTGGGCAATCAGCCCCAGCATTTT
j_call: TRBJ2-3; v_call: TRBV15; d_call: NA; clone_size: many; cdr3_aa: CATSRDPGATTDTQYF; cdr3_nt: TGTGCCACCAGCAGAGACCCCGGGGCCACCACAGATACGCAGTATTTT
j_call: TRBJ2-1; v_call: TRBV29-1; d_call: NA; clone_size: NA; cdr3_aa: CSVAGAYNEQFF; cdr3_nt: TGCAGCGTCGCAGGGGCCTACAATGAGCAGTTCTTC
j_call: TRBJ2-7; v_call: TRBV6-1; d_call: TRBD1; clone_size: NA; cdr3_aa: CASRRTGSSYEQYF; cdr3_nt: TGTGCCAGCAGAAGGACAGGGTCTAGCTACGAGCAGTACTTC
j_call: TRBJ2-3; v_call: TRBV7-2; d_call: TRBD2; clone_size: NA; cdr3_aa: CASSESGRGTDTQYF; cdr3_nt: TGTGCCAGCAGCGAGAGCGGGAGGGGCACAGATACGCAGTATTTT
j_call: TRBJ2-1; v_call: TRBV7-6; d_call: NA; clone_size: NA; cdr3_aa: CASSSYGQAGHNEQFF; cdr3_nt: TGTGCCAGCAGCAGCTACGGACAGGCGGGGCATAATGAGCAGTTCTTC
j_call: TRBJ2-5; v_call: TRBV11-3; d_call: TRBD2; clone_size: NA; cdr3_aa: CASSHRTSGPRGQYF; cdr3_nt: TGTGCCAGCAGCCATCGGACTAGCGGGCCTAGGGGCCAGTACTTC
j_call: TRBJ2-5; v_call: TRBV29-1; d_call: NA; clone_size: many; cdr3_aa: CSVYGRDQETQYF; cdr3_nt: TGCAGCGTGTACGGCAGGGATCAAGAGACCCAGTACTTC
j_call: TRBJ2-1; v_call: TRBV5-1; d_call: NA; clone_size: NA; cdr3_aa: CASSTVADNEQFF; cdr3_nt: TGCGCCAGCAGCACGGTAGCAGACAATGAGCAGTTCTTC
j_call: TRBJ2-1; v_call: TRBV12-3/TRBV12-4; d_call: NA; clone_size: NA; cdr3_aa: CASRAPVVVEQFF; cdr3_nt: TGTGCCAGCAGAGCCCCGGTAGTAGTTGAGCAGTTCTTC